This TCR beta chain was found in a study of OX40 agonist ivuxolimab in advanced cancers. For the study at large: Previous treatment with anti-PD-1, anti-PD-L1 or anti-CTLA-4 therapy was allowed; over 35% had received some.

Data came from immunoSEQ multiplex PCR; TCRdb stores just in-frame clones and leaves some out. This repertoire shows more than 50,000 clones, 87% found once; its top ten account for approximately 1.7%. Drawing of blood for sampling happened at baseline, at cycle 4 day 1, and at cycle 7 day 1. The specimen comprised CD4+ or CD8+ T cells sorted from blood, sampled in a trial of the OX40 agonist ivuxolimab. The source of this sequence is an adult with an advanced solid tumor such as melanoma, head and neck, liver or kidney cancer.

CDR3 bases: TGTGCCAGCATACCCCCCGCAGGGGTACCTGAAAACACCATATATTTT. Encoded protein: CASIPPAGVPENTIYF. V gene TRBV6-4 combines with J gene TRBJ1-3, with D possibly being TRBD1 (6 bases). Germline values: CDR1 MRHNA, CDR2 SNTAGT. The V gene lost 7 bases and the J gene lost 6 bases, with 22 bases spanning the gap. The CDR3 length is 16 residues.